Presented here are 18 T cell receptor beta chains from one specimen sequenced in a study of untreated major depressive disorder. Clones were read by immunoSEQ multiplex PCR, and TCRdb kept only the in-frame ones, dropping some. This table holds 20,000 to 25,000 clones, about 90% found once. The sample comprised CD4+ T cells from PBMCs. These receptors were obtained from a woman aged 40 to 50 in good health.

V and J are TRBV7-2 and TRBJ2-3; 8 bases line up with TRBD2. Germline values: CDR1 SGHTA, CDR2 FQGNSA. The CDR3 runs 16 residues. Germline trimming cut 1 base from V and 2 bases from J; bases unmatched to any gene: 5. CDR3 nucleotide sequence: TGTGCCAGCAGCTTAGAAGGTAGCGGGAACACAGATACGCAGTATTTT. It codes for CASSLEGSGNTDTQYF.

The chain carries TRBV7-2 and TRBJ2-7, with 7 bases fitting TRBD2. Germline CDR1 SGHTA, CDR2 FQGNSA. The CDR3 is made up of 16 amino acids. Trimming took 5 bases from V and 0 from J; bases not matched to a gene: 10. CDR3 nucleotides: TGTGCCAGCAGCGGGGGAGCGGGGATTTTCTCCTACGAGCAGTACTTC. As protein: CASSGGAGIFSYEQYF.

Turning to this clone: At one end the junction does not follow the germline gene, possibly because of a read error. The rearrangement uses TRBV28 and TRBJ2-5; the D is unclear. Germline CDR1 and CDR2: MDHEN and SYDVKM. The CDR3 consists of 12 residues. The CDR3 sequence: CASSRGKEPQYF. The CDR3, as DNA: TGTGCCAGCAGCCGTGGGAAAGAGCCCCAGTACTTC.

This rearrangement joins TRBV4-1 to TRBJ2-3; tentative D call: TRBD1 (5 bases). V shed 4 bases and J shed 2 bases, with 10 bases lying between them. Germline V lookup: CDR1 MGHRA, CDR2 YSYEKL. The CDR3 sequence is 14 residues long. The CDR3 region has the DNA TGCGCCAGCAGCCGAGACAGATACACAGATACGCAGTATTTT. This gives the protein CASSRDRYTDTQYF.

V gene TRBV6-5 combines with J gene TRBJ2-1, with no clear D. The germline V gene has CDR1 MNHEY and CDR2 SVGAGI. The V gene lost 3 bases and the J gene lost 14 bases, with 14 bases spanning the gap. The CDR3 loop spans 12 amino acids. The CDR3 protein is CASSYSDVAKFF. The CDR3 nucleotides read TGTGCCAGCAGTTATTCCGACGTTGCGAAGTTCTTC.

CDR3 sequence: CASSATTGGSLSAQPQHF. DNA of the CDR3: TGTGCCAGCAGTGCGACGACAGGGGGGAGCTTATCGGCCCAGCCCCAGCATTTT. This chain joins TRBV25-1 and TRBJ1-5; 9 bases are a match to TRBD1. The CDR3 is 18 amino acids. CDR1 MGHDK and CDR2 SYGVNS come from the germline V gene. J was trimmed by 7 bases and V by 4 bases; bases with no gene match: 17.

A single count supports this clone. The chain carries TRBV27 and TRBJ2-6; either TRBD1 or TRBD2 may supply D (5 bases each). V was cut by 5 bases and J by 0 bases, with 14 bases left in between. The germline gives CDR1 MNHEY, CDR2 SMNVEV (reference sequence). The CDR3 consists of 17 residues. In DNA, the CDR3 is TGTGCCAGCAGTGCTTGGGACCGCCACTCTGGGGCCAACGTCCTGACTTTC. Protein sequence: CASSAWDRHSGANVLTF.

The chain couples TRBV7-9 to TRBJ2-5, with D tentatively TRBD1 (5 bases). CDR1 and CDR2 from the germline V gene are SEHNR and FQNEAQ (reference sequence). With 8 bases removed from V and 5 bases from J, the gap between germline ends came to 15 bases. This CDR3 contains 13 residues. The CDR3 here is CASVRDNGETQYF. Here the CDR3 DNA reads TGTGCCAGCGTCAGGGATAATGGGGAGACCCAGTACTTC. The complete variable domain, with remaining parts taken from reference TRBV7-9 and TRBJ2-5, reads DTGVSQNPRHKITKRGQNVTFRCDPISEHNRLYWYRQTLGQGPEFLTYFQNEAQLEKSRLLSDRFSAERPKGSFSTLEIQRTEQGDSAMYLCASVRDNGETQYFGPGTRLLVL.

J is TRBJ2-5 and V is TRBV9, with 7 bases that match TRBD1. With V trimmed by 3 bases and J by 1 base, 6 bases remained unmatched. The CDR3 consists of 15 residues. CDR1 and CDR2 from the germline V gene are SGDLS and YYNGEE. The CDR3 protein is CASSATGTVQETQYF. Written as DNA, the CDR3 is TGTGCCAGCAGCGCGACCGGGACAGTCCAAGAGACCCAGTACTTC.

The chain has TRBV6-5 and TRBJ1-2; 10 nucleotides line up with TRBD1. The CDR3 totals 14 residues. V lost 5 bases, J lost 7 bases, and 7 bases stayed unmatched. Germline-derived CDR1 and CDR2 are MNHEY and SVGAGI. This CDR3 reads CASSPTGGDSGYTF. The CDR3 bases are TGTGCCAGCAGTCCGACAGGGGGCGATTCTGGCTACACCTTC.

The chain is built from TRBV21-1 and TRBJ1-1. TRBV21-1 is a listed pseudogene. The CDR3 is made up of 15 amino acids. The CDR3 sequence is CASSKDFPRSAEAFF. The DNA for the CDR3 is TGTGCCAGCAGCAAAGATTTTCCGAGGAGCGCTGAAGCTTTCTTT.

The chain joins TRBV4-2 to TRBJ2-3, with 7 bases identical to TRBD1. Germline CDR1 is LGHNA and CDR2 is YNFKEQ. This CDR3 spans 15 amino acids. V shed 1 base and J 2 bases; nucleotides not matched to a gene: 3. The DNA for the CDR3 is TGTGCCAGCAGCCAAGGGGACAGTCACACAGATACGCAGTATTTT. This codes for CASSQGDSHTDTQYF.

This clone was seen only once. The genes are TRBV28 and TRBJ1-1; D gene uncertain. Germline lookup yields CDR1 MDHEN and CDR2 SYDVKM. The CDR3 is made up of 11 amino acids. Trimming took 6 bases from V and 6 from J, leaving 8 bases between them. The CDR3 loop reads CASSWYAEAFF. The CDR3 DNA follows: TGTGCCAGCAGCTGGTACGCTGAAGCTTTCTTT.

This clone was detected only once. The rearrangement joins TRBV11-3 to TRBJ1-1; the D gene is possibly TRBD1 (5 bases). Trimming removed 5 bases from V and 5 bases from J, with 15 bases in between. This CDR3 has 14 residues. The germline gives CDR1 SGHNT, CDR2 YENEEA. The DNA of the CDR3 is TGTGCCAGCAGCCCACAGGATCTAAATACTGAAGCTTTCTTT. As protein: CASSPQDLNTEAFF.

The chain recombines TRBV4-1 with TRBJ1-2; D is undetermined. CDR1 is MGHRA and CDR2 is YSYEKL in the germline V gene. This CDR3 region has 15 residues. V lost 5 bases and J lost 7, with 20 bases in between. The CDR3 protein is CASSTPGSKSSGYTF. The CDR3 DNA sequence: TGCGCCAGCAGCACTCCAGGCTCCAAATCGAGTGGCTACACCTTC.

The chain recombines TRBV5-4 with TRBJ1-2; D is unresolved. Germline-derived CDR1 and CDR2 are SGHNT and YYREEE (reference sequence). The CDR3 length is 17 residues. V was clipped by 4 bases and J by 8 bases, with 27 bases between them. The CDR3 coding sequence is TGTGCCAGCAGCCCTTTTTACGGGTACTCGGCGCTGAGGGGCTACACCTTC. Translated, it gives CASSPFYGYSALRGYTF.

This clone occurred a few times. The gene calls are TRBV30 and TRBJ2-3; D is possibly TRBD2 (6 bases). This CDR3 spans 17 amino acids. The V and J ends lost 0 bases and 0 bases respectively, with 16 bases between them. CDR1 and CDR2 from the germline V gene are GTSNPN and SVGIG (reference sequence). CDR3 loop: CAWSVRPSGTSTDTQYF. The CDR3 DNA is TGTGCCTGGAGTGTCCGGCCCTCCGGGACTAGCACAGATACGCAGTATTTT.

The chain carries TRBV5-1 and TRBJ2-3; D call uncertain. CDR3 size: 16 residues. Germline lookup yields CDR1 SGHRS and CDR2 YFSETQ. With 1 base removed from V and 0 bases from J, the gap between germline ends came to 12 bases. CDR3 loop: CASSLRPGASTDTQYF. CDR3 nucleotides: TGCGCCAGCAGCTTGCGTCCCGGTGCTAGCACAGATACGCAGTATTTT.